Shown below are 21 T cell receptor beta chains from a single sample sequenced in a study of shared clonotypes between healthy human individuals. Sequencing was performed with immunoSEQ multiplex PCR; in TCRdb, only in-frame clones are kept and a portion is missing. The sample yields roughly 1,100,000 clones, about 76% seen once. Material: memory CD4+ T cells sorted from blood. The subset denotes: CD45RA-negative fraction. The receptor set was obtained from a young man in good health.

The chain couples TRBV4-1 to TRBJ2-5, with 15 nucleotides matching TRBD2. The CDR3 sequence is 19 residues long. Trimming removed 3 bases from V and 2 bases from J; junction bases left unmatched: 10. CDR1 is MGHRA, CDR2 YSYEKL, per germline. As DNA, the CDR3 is TGCGCCAGCAGCCACCTGGGACTAGCGGGGGGCCCAGGGCAAGAGACCCAGTACTTC. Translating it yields CASSHLGLAGGPGQETQYF.

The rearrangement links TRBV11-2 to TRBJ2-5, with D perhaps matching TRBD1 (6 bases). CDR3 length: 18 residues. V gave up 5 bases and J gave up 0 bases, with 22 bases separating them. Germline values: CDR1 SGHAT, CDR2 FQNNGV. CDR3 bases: TGTGCCAGCAGCCAAAGGGGGACCGGACTGGGGTACCAAGAGACCCAGTACTTC. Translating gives CASSQRGTGLGYQETQYF. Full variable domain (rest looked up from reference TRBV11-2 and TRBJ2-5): EAGVAQSPRYKIIEKRQSVAFWCNPISGHATLYWYQQILGQGPKLLIQFQNNGVVDDSQLPKDRFSAERLKGVDSTLKIQPAKLEDSAVYLCASSQRGTGLGYQETQYFGPGTRLLVL.

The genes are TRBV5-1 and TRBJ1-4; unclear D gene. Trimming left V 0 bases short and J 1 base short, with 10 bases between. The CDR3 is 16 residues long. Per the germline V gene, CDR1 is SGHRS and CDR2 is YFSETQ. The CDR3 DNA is TGCGCCAGCAGCTTGGGGGCGGCGGGAACTAATGAAAAACTGTTTTTT. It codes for CASSLGAAGTNEKLFF.

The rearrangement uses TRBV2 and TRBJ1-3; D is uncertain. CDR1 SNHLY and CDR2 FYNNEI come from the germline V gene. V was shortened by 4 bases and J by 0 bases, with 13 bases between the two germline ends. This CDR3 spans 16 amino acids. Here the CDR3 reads CASSVAGLSSGNTIYF. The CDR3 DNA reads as TGTGCCAGCAGTGTTGCGGGCCTGAGCTCTGGAAACACCATATATTTT.

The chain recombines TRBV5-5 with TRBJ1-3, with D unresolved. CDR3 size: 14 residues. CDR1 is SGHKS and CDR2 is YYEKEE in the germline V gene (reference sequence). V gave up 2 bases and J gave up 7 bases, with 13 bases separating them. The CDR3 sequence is CASSFLVTGNTIYF. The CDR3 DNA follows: TGTGCCAGCAGCTTCCTCGTCACGGGGAACACCATATATTTT.

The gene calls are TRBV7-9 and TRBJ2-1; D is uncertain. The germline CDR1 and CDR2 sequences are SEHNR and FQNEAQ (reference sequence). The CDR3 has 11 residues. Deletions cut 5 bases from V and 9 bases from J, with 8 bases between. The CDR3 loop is CASSLIAEQFF. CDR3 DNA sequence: TGTGCCAGCAGCCTAATAGCTGAGCAGTTCTTC. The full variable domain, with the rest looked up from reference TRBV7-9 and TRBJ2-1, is DTGVSQNPRHKITKRGQNVTFRCDPISEHNRLYWYRQTLGQGPEFLTYFQNEAQLEKSRLLSDRFSAERPKGSFSTLEIQRTEQGDSAMYLCASSLIAEQFFGPGTRLTVL.

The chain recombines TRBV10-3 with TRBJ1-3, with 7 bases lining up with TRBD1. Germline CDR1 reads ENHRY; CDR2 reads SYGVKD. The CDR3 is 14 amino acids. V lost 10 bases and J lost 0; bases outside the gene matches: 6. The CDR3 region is CATRGGRSGNTIYF. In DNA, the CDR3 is TGTGCCACCAGGGGGGGCCGCTCTGGAAACACCATATATTTT.

The CDR3 nucleotides are TGTGCCAGCAGCTTATTCCCGGGGCCGGCCTACGAGCAGTACTTC. This translates into CASSLFPGPAYEQYF. The rearrangement joins TRBV7-3 to TRBJ2-7; D is tentatively TRBD1 or TRBD2 (5 bases each). Trimming stripped 2 bases from V and 2 bases from J, with 13 bases between. In germline, CDR1 is SGHTA, CDR2 FQGTGA. CDR3 length: 15 amino acids.

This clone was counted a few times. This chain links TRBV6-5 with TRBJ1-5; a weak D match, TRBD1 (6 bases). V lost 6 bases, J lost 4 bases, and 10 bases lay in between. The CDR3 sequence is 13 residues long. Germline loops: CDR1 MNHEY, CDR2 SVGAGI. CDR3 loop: CASSRTVNQPQHF. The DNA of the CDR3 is TGTGCCAGCAGCCGGACAGTGAATCAGCCCCAGCATTTT.

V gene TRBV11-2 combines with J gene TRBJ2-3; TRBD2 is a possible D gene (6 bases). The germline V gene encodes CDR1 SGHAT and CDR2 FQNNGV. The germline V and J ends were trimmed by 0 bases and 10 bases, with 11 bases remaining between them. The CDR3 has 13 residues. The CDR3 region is CASSLDRRDAQYF. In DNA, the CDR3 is TGTGCCAGCAGCTTAGATCGGAGGGACGCGCAGTATTTT.

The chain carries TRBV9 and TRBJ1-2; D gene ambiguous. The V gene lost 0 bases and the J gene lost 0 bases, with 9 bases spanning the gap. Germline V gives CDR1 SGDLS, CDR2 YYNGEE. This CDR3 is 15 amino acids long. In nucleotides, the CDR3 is TGTGCCAGCAGCGTAGATGGCGGGCCTAACTATGGCTACACCTTC. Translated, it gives CASSVDGGPNYGYTF.

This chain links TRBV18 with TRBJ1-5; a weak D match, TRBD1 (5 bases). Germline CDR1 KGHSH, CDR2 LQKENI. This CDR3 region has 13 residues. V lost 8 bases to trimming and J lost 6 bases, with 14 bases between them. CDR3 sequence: CASTGERGQPQHF. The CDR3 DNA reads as TGTGCCAGCACGGGTGAGAGGGGTCAGCCCCAGCATTTT.

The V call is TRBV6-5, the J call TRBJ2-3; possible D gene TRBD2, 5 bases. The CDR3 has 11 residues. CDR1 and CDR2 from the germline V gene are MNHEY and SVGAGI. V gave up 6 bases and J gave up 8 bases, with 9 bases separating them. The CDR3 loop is CASREEGTQYF. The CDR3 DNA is TGTGCCAGCAGGGAGGAAGGTACGCAGTATTTT.

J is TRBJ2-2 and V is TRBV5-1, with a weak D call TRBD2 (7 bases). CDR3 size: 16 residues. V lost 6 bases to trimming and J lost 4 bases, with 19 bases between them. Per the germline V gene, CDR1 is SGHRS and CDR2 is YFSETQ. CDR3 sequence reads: CASKGGFSSVTGELFF. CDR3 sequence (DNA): TGCGCCAGCAAGGGGGGGTTTTCTAGCGTCACCGGGGAGCTGTTTTTT.

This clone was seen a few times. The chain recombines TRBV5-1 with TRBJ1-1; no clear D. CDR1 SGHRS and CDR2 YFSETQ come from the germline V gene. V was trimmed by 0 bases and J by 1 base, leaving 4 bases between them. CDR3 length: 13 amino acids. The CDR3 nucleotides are TGCGCCAGCAGCTTGGATCAGAACACTGAAGCTTTCTTT. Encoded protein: CASSLDQNTEAFF.

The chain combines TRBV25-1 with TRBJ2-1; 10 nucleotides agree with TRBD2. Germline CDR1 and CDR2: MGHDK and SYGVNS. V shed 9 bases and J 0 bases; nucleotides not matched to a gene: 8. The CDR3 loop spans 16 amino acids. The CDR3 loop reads CASSPSGSSSYNEQFF. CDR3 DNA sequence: TGTGCCAGTAGTCCTAGCGGGAGCAGCTCCTACAATGAGCAGTTCTTC.

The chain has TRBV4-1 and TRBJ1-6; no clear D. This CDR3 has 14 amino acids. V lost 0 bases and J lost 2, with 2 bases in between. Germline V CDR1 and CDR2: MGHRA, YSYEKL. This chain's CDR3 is CASSQEPYNSPLHF. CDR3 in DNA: TGCGCCAGCAGCCAAGAACCCTATAATTCACCCCTCCACTTT.

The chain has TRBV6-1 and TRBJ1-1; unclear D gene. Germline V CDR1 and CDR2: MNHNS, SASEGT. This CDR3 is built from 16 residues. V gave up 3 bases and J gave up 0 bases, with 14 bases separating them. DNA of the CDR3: TGTGCCAGCAGTGATGAGGGCCTGAGTATGAACACTGAAGCTTTCTTT. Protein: CASSDEGLSMNTEAFF.

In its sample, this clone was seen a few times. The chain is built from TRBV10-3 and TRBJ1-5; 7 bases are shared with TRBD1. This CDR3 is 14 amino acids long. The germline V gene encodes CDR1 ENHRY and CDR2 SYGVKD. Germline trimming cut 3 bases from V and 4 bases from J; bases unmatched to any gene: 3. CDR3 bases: TGTGCCATCAGTGAACAGGGGAAAAATCAGCCCCAGCATTTT. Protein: CAISEQGKNQPQHF.

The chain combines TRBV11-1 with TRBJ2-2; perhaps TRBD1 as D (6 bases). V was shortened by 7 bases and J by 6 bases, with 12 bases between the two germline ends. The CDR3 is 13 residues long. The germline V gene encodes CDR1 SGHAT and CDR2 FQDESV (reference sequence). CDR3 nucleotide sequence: TGTGCCAGCACCAACACAGGGCCCGGGGAGCTGTTTTTT. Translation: CASTNTGPGELFF.

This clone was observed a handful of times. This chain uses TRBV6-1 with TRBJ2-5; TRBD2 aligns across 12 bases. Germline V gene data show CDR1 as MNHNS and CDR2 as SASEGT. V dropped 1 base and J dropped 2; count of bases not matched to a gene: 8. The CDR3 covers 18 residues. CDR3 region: CASSEVASGGAEQETQYF. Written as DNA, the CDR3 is TGTGCCAGCAGTGAAGTAGCTAGCGGGGGGGCTGAGCAAGAGACCCAGTACTTC.